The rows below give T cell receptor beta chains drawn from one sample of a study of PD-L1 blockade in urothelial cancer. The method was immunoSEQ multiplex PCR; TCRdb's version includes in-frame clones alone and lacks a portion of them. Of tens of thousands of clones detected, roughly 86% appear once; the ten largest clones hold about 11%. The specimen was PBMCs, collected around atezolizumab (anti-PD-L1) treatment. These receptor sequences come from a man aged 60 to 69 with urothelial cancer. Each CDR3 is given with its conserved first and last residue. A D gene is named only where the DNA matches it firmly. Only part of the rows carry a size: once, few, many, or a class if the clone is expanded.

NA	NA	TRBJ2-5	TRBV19	CASSINRGGETQYF	TGTGCCAGTAGTATAAACAGGGGAGGAGAGACCCAGTACTTC
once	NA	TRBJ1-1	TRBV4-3	CASSQAEVTEAFF	TGCGCCAGCAGCCAAGCAGAGGTCACTGAAGCTTTCTTT
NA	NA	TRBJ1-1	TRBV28	CASSFPSPGNTEAFF	TGTGCCAGCAGTTTCCCGTCCCCAGGGAACACTGAAGCTTTCTTT
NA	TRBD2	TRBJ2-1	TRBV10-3	CAISVFAGENNEQFF	TGTGCCATCAGTGTATTTGCGGGAGAGAACAATGAGCAGTTCTTC
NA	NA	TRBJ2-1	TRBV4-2	CASSQEPPPIDEQFF	TGTGCCAGCAGCCAAGAACCCCCTCCTATCGATGAGCAGTTCTTC
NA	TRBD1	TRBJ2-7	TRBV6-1	CASRGTASYEQYF	TGTGCCAGCAGGGGGACAGCCTCCTACGAGCAGTACTTC
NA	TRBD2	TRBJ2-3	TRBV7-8	CASSPWGLAATDTQYF	TGTGCCAGCAGCCCGTGGGGACTAGCGGCCACAGATACGCAGTATTTT
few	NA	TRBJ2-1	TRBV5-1	CASGGTTRGDEQFF	TGCGCCAGCGGAGGGACGACTAGGGGCGATGAGCAGTTCTTC
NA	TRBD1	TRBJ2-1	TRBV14	CASSQSPTGAGYNEQFF	TGTGCCAGCAGCCAATCTCCTACAGGGGCTGGTTACAATGAGCAGTTCTTC
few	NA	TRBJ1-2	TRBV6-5	CASKPNLGASYTF	TGTGCCAGCAAACCAAACCTTGGAGCGAGCTACACCTTC
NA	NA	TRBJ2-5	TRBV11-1	CASSLASAAETQYF	TGTGCCAGCAGCTTAGCGTCGGCGGCAGAGACCCAGTACTTC
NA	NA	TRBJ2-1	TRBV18	CAGSQTGKVAYNEQFF	TGTGCCGGCTCACAAACGGGGAAGGTCGCCTACAATGAGCAGTTCTTC
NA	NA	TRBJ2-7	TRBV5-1	CASSVDISREQYF	TGCGCCAGCAGCGTGGACATTAGCCGCGAGCAGTACTTC
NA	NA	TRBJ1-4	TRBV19	CASSIGPRAPNEKLFF	TGTGCCAGTAGTATAGGACCGAGGGCCCCTAATGAAAAACTGTTTTTT
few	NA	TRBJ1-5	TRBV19	CASGKTLNSNQPQHF	TGTGCCAGCGGGAAAACGCTCAATAGCAATCAGCCCCAGCATTTT
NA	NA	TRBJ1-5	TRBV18	CASSPGEHQPQHF	TGTGCCAGCTCACCAGGGGAGCATCAGCCCCAGCATTTT
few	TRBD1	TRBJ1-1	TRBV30	CAWSVGTGFRGTEAFF	TGTGCCTGGAGTGTAGGGACAGGGTTTAGAGGCACTGAAGCTTTCTTT
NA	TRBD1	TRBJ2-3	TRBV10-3	CAIGFRDSELTDTQYF	TGTGCCATCGGATTCCGGGACAGTGAGTTGACAGATACGCAGTATTTT
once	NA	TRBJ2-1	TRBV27	CASSFSRGSSYNEQFF	TGTGCCAGCAGTTTCTCCCGGGGGAGCTCCTACAATGAGCAGTTCTTC
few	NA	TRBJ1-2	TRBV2	CASTNPGGTLDNGYTF	TGTGCCAGCACTAACCCTGGGGGGACTTTGGATAATGGCTACACCTTC
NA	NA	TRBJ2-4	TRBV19	CASSMGGTFSLAKNIQYF	TGTGCCAGTAGTATGGGTGGGACATTTAGTCTAGCCAAAAACATTCAGTACTTC
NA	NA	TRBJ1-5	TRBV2	CASRASGVTRTEPQHF	TGTGCCAGCAGAGCATCGGGGGTCACGAGAACGGAGCCCCAGCATTTT
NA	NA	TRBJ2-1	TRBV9	CASSVGGGARSYNEQFF	TGTGCCAGCAGCGTAGGTGGGGGGGCCCGCTCCTACAATGAGCAGTTCTTC
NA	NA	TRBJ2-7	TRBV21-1	CASSKGQGYEQYF	TGTGCCAGCAGCAAAGGACAGGGCTACGAGCAGTACTTC
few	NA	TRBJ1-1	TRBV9	CASSVGEGNTEAFF	TGTGCCAGCAGCGTAGGGGAGGGAAACACTGAAGCTTTCTTT
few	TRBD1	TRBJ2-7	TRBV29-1	CSAVGQGYEQYF	TGCAGCGCCGTGGGACAGGGCTACGAGCAGTACTTC
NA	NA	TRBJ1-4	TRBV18	CASSEGIVGKLFF	TGTGCCAGCTCAGAGGGCATCGTAGGAAAACTGTTTTTT
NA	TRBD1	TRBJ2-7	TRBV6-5	CASSYRRGQGDEQYF	TGTGCCAGCAGTTATCGTCGGGGTCAGGGGGACGAGCAGTACTTC
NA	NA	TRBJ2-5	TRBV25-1	CASSPRAAGVETQYF	TGTGCCAGCAGTCCGCGGGCGGCAGGCGTGGAGACCCAGTACTTC
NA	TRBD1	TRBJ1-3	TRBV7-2	CASSKDRVAGNTIYF	TGTGCCAGCAGCAAGGACAGGGTAGCTGGAAACACCATATATTTT
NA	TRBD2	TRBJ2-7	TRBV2	CATGGTVTYEQYF	TGTGCCACCGGGGGGACGGTGACCTACGAGCAGTACTTC
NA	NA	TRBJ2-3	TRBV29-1	CSYGGGAPDTQYF	TGCAGCTACGGGGGTGGGGCCCCAGATACGCAGTATTTT
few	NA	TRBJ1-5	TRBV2	CASTRRGGRGNQPQHF	TGTGCCAGCACCCGGAGGGGAGGAAGGGGCAATCAGCCCCAGCATTTT
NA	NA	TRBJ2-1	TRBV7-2	CASSLSRTEQFF	TGTGCCAGCAGCTTATCCCGGACAGAGCAGTTCTTC
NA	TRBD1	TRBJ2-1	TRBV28	CASSLRGTGVGGSYNEQFF	TGTGCCAGCAGCCTTCGGGGGACAGGGGTCGGGGGATCCTACAATGAGCAGTTCTTC
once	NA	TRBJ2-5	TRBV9	CASSGSGYQETQYF	TGTGCCAGCAGCGGATCAGGGTACCAAGAGACCCAGTACTTC
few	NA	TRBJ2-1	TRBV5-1	CASSPGGGYNEQFF	TGCGCCAGCAGCCCGGGGGGCGGTTACAATGAGCAGTTCTTC
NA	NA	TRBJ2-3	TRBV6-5	CASSYSRDTQYF	TGTGCCAGCAGTTACTCGAGAGATACGCAGTATTTT
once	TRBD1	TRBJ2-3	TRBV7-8	CASSLGDRDTHTQYF	TGTGCCAGCAGCTTAGGGGACAGGGATACACATACGCAGTATTTT
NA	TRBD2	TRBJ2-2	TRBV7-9	CASSFLSGGGAGELFF	TGTGCCAGCAGCTTCTTGAGCGGGGGGGGCGCCGGGGAGCTGTTTTTT
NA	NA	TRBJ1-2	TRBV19	CASSISGAEYGYTF	TGTGCCAGTAGTATAAGTGGGGCAGAGTATGGCTACACCTTC
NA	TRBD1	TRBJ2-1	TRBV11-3	CASSPYRDRGNEQFF	TGTGCCAGCAGCCCGTACCGGGACAGGGGGAATGAGCAGTTCTTC
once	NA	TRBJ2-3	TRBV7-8	CASSLEGVWGTDTQYF	TGTGCCAGCAGCTTAGAGGGGGTTTGGGGCACAGATACGCAGTATTTT
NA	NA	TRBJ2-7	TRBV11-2	CASSFLNSEQYF	TGTGCCAGCAGCTTCCTGAACTCCGAGCAGTACTTC
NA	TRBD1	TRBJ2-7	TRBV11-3	CASSHGDSVIYEQYF	TGTGCCAGCAGCCACGGGGACAGCGTCATCTACGAGCAGTACTTC
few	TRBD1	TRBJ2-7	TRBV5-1	CARRTGATYEQYF	TGCGCCAGAAGGACAGGAGCTACCTACGAGCAGTACTTC
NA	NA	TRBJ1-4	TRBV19	CASSITATNEKLFF	TGTGCCAGTAGTATCACGGCAACTAATGAAAAACTGTTTTTT
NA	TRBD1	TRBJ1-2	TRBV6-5	CASTKTGGSYGYTF	TGTGCCAGCACCAAGACAGGGGGTAGCTATGGCTACACCTTC
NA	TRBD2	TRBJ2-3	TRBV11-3	CASSSRPSGGTDTQYF	TGTGCCAGCAGCTCCCGTCCTAGCGGGGGCACAGATACGCAGTATTTT
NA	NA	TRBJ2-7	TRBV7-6	CASRPDPASSYEQYF	TGTGCCAGCAGACCAGACCCTGCTAGCTCCTACGAGCAGTACTTC
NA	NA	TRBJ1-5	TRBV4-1	CASSQDGPGLKPQHF	TGCGCCAGCAGCCAAGATGGGCCAGGGTTGAAGCCCCAGCATTTT
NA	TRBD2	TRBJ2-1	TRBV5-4	CASSLGQGRAGVHGEQFF	TGTGCCAGCAGCCTCGGTCAGGGAAGGGCGGGAGTTCACGGTGAGCAGTTCTTC
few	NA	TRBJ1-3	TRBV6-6	CASTQDGRGNTIYF	TGTGCCAGCACCCAAGATGGGCGCGGAAACACCATATATTTT
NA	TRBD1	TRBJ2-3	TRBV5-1	CASSSGQSTDTQYF	TGCGCCAGCAGCTCGGGACAGTCCACAGATACGCAGTATTTT
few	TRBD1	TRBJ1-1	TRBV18	CASSLDAGTGNTEAFF	TGTGCCAGCTCACTCGACGCCGGGACAGGTAACACTGAAGCTTTCTTT